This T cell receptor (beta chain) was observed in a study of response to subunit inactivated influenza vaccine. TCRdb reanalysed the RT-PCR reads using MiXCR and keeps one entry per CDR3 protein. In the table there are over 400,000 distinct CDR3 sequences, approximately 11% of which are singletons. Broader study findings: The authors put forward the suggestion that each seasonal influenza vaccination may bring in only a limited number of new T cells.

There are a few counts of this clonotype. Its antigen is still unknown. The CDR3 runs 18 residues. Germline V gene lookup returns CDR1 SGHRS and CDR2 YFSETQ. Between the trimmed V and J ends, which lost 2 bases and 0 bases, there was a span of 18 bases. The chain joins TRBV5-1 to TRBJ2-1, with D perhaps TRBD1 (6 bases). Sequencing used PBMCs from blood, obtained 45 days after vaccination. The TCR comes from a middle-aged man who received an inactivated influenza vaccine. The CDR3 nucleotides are TGCGCCAGCAGCTTCAGCCCTACAGGGTTAGGCTCCTACAATGAGCAGTTCTTC. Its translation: CASSFSPTGLGSYNEQFF. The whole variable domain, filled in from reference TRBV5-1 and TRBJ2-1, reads KAGVTQTPRYLIKTRGQQVTLSCSPISGHRSVSWYQQTPGQGLQFLFEYFSETQRNKGNFPGRFSGRQFSNSRSEMNVSTLELGDSALYLCASSFSPTGLGSYNEQFFGPGTRLTVL.